This T cell receptor beta chain was identified during a study of blood T cell repertoires in COVID-19. Study in general: Sample material is recorded as cDNA or gDNA derived from T cells, B-cell-depleted T cells, or PBMCs.

The CDR3 is made up of 14 amino acids. Trimming stripped 6 bases from V and 5 bases from J, with 16 bases between. Germline V CDR1 and CDR2: MDHEN, SYDVKM. Authors' analysis steps: Amplification of reference gene primers was used by the study to estimate nucleated cell counts. TCRdb's copy holds only in-frame clones and misses some; the assay was immunoSEQ multiplex PCR. That table is the source of V, J and clone size, and D and trimming were worked out from the DNA. The sample has approximately 74,000 clones, more than 75% seen once. Specimen: peripheral blood. This receptor was taken from a woman aged 60-75 years with acute or convalescent COVID-19. V gene TRBV28 combines with J gene TRBJ1-2; D not certain. CDR3 in amino acids: CASRPTAGPYGYTF. In DNA, the CDR3 is TGTGCCAGCAGACCTACCGCGGGCCCATATGGCTACACCTTC.